These 25 T cell receptor beta chains were all obtained from the same sample, sequenced in a study of blood T cells in healthy people across ages. Primed by a sample-barcoded 5' primer and a J-beta primer mix, a second PCR proceeded for about 6 to 12 cycles. TCRdb reanalysed the 5' RACE reads using MiXCR and keeps one entry per CDR3 protein. The data contain around 1,000,000 distinct CDR3 sequences, approximately 38% of them singletons. The specimen sequenced was blood. These receptors came from a man between 18 and 35 years old in good health.

A word on this clonotype: Relative to the germline gene, one junction end is altered; a read error may explain this. V usage is TRBV27 and J usage is TRBJ2-1; tentatively, D is TRBD1 or TRBD2 (5 bases each). Germline values: CDR1 MNHEY, CDR2 SMNVEV (reference sequence). CDR3 size: 16 residues. DNA for the CDR3: TGTGCCAGCAGTTTAATCAGGGAGAGCTCCTACAGTGAGCAGTTCTTC. Translation gives CASSLIRESSYSEQFF.

The V and J genes are TRBV4-3 and TRBJ1-4; the D is unclear. V was clipped by 4 bases and J by 8 bases, with 8 bases between them. The CDR3 is made up of 12 amino acids. In germline, CDR1 is LGHNA, CDR2 YSLEER. CDR3 nucleotides: TGCGCCAGCAGCCCCAACGCGGAAAAACTGTTTTTT. Translation: CASSPNAEKLFF.

V and J are TRBV20-1 and TRBJ1-2; D not resolved. CDR1 DFQATT and CDR2 SNEGSKA come from the germline V gene (reference sequence). The CDR3 consists of 13 residues. The V gene lost 5 bases and the J gene lost 2 bases, with 12 bases spanning the gap. This chain's CDR3 is CSAAPTPNYGYTF. In DNA, the CDR3 is TGCAGTGCTGCTCCGACACCGAACTATGGCTACACCTTC.

This clonotype has a handful of counts. The V call is TRBV29-1, the J call TRBJ2-5, with D possibly matching TRBD2 (5 bases). This CDR3 spans 10 amino acids. The germline CDR1 and CDR2 sequences are SQVTM and ANQGSEA. V lost 5 bases, J lost 5 bases, and 6 bases lay in between. The DNA for the CDR3 is TGCAGCGTTTGGGAGGAGACCCAGTACTTC. It encodes CSVWEETQYF.

This clonotype appeared a few times. CDR3 residues: CASSRQGGPEAFF. For the CDR3, the DNA is TGCGCCAGCAGCAGACAGGGGGGCCCTGAAGCTTTCTTT. The chain combines TRBV5-1 with TRBJ1-1, with 9 bases lining up with TRBD1. CDR1 and CDR2 (germline): SGHRS, YFSETQ. V shed 4 bases and J 6 bases; nucleotides not matched to a gene: 4. The CDR3 is made up of 13 amino acids. The full variable domain, with the rest looked up from reference TRBV5-1 and TRBJ1-1, is KAGVTQTPRYLIKTRGQQVTLSCSPISGHRSVSWYQQTPGQGLQFLFEYFSETQRNKGNFPGRFSGRQFSNSRSEMNVSTLELGDSALYLCASSRQGGPEAFFGQGTRLTVV.

This chain uses TRBV29-1 with TRBJ1-2; D gene ambiguous. This CDR3 comprises 13 residues. Trimming shortened V by 4 bases and J by 6 bases, and 15 bases separated the two germline ends. CDR1 and CDR2 (germline): SQVTM, ANQGSEA. The CDR3 nucleotides read TGCAGCGTTGGGCAGCGGGTTTCCGATGGCTACACCTTC. This encodes CSVGQRVSDGYTF. Supplemented by reference TRBV29-1 and TRBJ1-2, the full variable domain reads SAVISQKPSRDICQRGTSLTIQCQVDSQVTMMFWYRQQPGQSLTLIATANQGSEATYESGFVIDKFPISRPNLTFSTLTVSNMSPEDSSIYLCSVGQRVSDGYTFGSGTRLTVV.

This chain uses TRBV28 with TRBJ1-2, with 12 bases that match TRBD1. This CDR3 has 15 amino acids. The germline gives CDR1 MDHEN, CDR2 SYDVKM. The J segment lost 6 bases and the V segment lost 2 bases, leaving 4 bases of the junction unmatched. CDR3 amino acids: CASSLEGQGANGYTF. The CDR3 bases are TGTGCCAGCAGTTTAGAGGGACAGGGGGCGAATGGCTACACCTTC.

In its sample, this clonotype was seen a few times. The rearrangement uses TRBV4-1 and TRBJ2-4, with D perhaps given as TRBD1 or TRBD2 (6 bases each). Trimming took off 0 bases at V and 6 bases at J, with 21 bases between the two ends. Germline values: CDR1 MGHRA, CDR2 YSYEKL. This CDR3 has 18 amino acids. In DNA, the CDR3 is TGCGCCAGCAGCCAAGATAGGAGGCCGGAAGGGGGAGGAAACATTCAGTACTTC. Amino acid sequence: CASSQDRRPEGGGNIQYF.

The V and J genes are TRBV27 and TRBJ1-1; D might be TRBD1 (6 bases). This CDR3 comprises 15 residues. The V gene's germline CDR1 is MNHEY and CDR2 SMNVEV (reference sequence). Trimming took off 5 bases at V and 5 bases at J, with 18 bases between the two ends. The CDR3 protein is CASSPRGQRGTEAFF. The DNA for the CDR3 is TGTGCCAGCAGTCCTCGTGGTCAAAGGGGGACTGAAGCTTTCTTT.

J is TRBJ1-5 and V is TRBV7-2; D not resolved. The V end was cut by 4 bases, the J end by 5 bases, with 9 bases between. The CDR3 has 13 residues. The germline V gene encodes CDR1 SGHTA and CDR2 FQGNSA. CDR3 region: CASSSGIDQPQHF. Here the CDR3 DNA reads TGTGCCAGCAGCTCAGGTATCGATCAGCCCCAGCATTTT.

This clonotype was observed a few times. The V and J genes are TRBV25-1 and TRBJ1-1, with TRBD1 matching over 7 bases. The V gene's germline CDR1 is MGHDK and CDR2 SYGVNS. V was clipped by 3 bases and J by 4 bases; unmatched bases: 5. The CDR3 totals 14 residues. The CDR3 DNA reads as TGTGCCAGCAGTGACCGGACAGGCAGCACTGAAGCTTTCTTT. It specifies CASSDRTGSTEAFF. The full variable domain, its missing parts supplied by reference TRBV25-1 and TRBJ1-1, is EADIYQTPRYLVIGTGKKITLECSQTMGHDKMYWYQQDPGMELHLIHYSYGVNSTEKGDLSSESTVSRIRTEHFPLTLESARPSHTSQYLCASSDRTGSTEAFFGQGTRLTVV.

This rearrangement joins TRBV14 to TRBJ1-1, with D uncertain. Trimming stripped 4 bases from V and 3 bases from J, with 9 bases between. This CDR3 has 13 amino acids. Germline CDR1 SGHDN, CDR2 FVKESK. The CDR3 sequence is CASSRDFDTEAFF. DNA of the CDR3: TGTGCCAGCAGCCGAGACTTTGACACTGAAGCTTTCTTT.

This clonotype was seen only a few times. The chain links TRBV7-9 to TRBJ1-2; D is undetermined. The CDR3 sequence is 14 residues long. CDR1 and CDR2 (germline): SEHNR, FQNEAQ (reference sequence). V was pared by 6 bases and J by 4 bases, with 15 bases between. The CDR3 here is CASRKGGPLYGYTF. In DNA, the CDR3 is TGTGCCAGCAGAAAAGGAGGACCCCTCTATGGCTACACCTTC.

V gene TRBV20-1 combines with J gene TRBJ2-1; TRBD2 matches 9 bases. V dropped 0 bases and J dropped 2; count of bases not matched to a gene: 8. The germline gives CDR1 DFQATT, CDR2 SNEGSKA (reference sequence). The CDR3 sequence is 17 residues long. The CDR3 sequence is CSARELLTSGTYNEQFF. CDR3 DNA: TGCAGTGCTAGAGAATTGCTGACTAGCGGAACCTACAATGAGCAGTTCTTC.

This clonotype was counted only a few times. This chain connects TRBV7-3 to TRBJ1-5, with unresolved D. Germline V gives CDR1 SGHTA, CDR2 FQGTGA. The CDR3 loop spans 13 amino acids. V was shortened by 4 bases and J by 4 bases, with 8 bases between the two germline ends. CDR3 sequence reads: CASSSQPNQPQHF. The CDR3 coding sequence is TGTGCCAGCAGCTCACAACCTAATCAGCCCCAGCATTTT.

This clonotype was seen more than once but under ten times. The rearrangement uses TRBV20-1 and TRBJ2-1, with 9 bases identical to TRBD1. J lost 8 bases, V lost 4 bases, and 9 bases had no gene match. The CDR3 is 14 amino acids. Germline CDR1 DFQATT, CDR2 SNEGSKA (reference sequence). CDR3 coding DNA: TGCAGTGCTACAGGGACAGGGACTGGTCATGAGCAGTTCTTC. Residues: CSATGTGTGHEQFF.

With respect to this clonotype: An end of the junction differs from the germline gene, which may be a read error. This chain uses TRBV5-1 with TRBJ1-2, with D possibly matching TRBD1 (5 bases). This CDR3 region has 15 residues. Germline values: CDR1 SGHRS, CDR2 YFSETQ. CDR3 nucleotide sequence: TGCGCCAACAGCTTGGCGGAGGGGCGCAACTATGGCTACACCTTC. Translating it yields CANSLAEGRNYGYTF.

This clonotype was seen more than once but under ten times. The rearrangement joins TRBV27 to TRBJ1-5; a possible D gene is TRBD1 (6 bases). With 4 bases removed from V and 6 bases from J, the gap between germline ends came to 16 bases. This CDR3 is 15 amino acids long. CDR1 and CDR2 from the germline V gene are MNHEY and SMNVEV (reference sequence). As DNA, the CDR3 is TGTGCCAGCAGTTCCCGGGGGGGGCGCGTTCAGCCCCAGCATTTT. It specifies CASSSRGGRVQPQHF.

This clonotype has more than one count but fewer than ten. The chain joins TRBV4-2 to TRBJ1-4; 8 bases are shared with TRBD1. The CDR3 extends over 19 amino acids. The junction had 21 bases not matched to a gene; V was cut back by 5 bases and J by 7 bases. Germline CDR1 reads LGHNA; CDR2 reads YNFKEQ. CDR3 DNA: TGTGCCAGCAGCAGTAAATCTGCTTTATACAGGGGGAGGAGTGAAAAACTGTTTTTT. This gives the protein CASSSKSALYRGRSEKLFF.

This clonotype was picked up a small number of times. V usage is TRBV4-3 and J usage is TRBJ2-2; D not resolved. The germline V gene encodes CDR1 LGHNA and CDR2 YSLEER. The CDR3 spans 12 residues. V gave up 0 bases and J gave up 7 bases, with 3 bases separating them. CDR3: CASSQDHGELFF. The DNA for the CDR3 is TGCGCCAGCAGCCAAGATCACGGGGAGCTGTTTTTT.

Comments on this clonotype: The germline gene is not matched at one end of the junction; a read error may be the cause. The chain carries TRBV2 and TRBJ1-4; D may be TRBD1 (5 bases). Germline loops: CDR1 SNHLY, CDR2 FYNNEI. CDR3 size: 14 residues. The CDR3 loop reads CVSSGAGTNEKLFF. CDR3 nucleotide sequence: TGTGTCAGCAGTGGGGCAGGGACTAATGAAAAACTGTTTTTT.

This rearrangement joins TRBV14 to TRBJ1-6; weak D call: TRBD1 (5 bases). CDR1 is SGHDN and CDR2 is FVKESK in the germline V gene. This CDR3 spans 15 amino acids. V was shortened by 3 bases and J by 8 bases, with 14 bases between the two germline ends. CDR3 in DNA: TGTGCCAGCAGCCAGGCGGGACGGAAGTATTCACCCCTCCACTTT. Protein sequence: CASSQAGRKYSPLHF.

This sequence joins TRBV5-1 and TRBJ1-2; no firm D call. V was trimmed by 0 bases and J by 3 bases, leaving 9 bases between them. This CDR3 has 14 residues. CDR1 is SGHRS and CDR2 is YFSETQ in the germline V gene. CDR3 sequence (DNA): TGCGCCAGCAGCTTGGCTGCAGTTTACTATGGCTACACCTTC. Residues: CASSLAAVYYGYTF.

This clonotype has a handful of counts. The chain uses TRBV12-3 or TRBV12-4 and TRBJ1-1; D gene unclear. V lost 7 bases and J lost 7, with 10 bases in between. The CDR3 sequence is 11 residues long. CDR3 nucleotide sequence: TGTGCCAGCATTTGGAATGGTGAAGCTTTCTTT. It is translated as CASIWNGEAFF.

In this sample, this clonotype turned up a few times. The rearrangement links TRBV4-1 to TRBJ2-1; possibly TRBD1 for D (6 bases). Trimming stripped 2 bases from V and 8 bases from J, with 16 bases between. This CDR3 spans 15 amino acids. Germline V lookup: CDR1 MGHRA, CDR2 YSYEKL. CDR3 nucleotide sequence: TGCGCCAGCAGCCAATCCCAGGGGATTAGTTATGAGCAGTTCTTC. Amino acid sequence: CASSQSQGISYEQFF.